These 19 T cell receptor beta chains came from one sample sequenced in a study of T cell clusters in autoimmune cytopenias. Each sample's input was around 270 ng genomic DNA, some 40,000 genome equivalents. Multiplex touch-down PCR amplified TRB using TRB-A and TRB-B pools in one tube. TCRdb re-called the multiplex PCR reads; every CDR3 protein appears as one record, without DNA. This repertoire includes some 13,000 distinct CDR3 sequences. The material sequenced was peripheral blood. These receptors all come from a human donor with an autoimmune cytopenia or autoimmune hepatitis (not recorded which).

The J gene is TRBJ2-1, the V gene TRBV27; the TCRdb D gene call, TRBD1, has no DNA to confirm it. This CDR3 region has 15 residues. Germline values: CDR1 MNHEY, CDR2 SMNVEV (reference sequence). The CDR3: CASSFVRGDQETQFF.

The CDR3 loop reads CASSPMWGEGQPQHF. The chain has TRBV5-5 and TRBJ1-5. The CDR3 loop spans 15 amino acids. Germline V lookup: CDR1 SGHKS, CDR2 YYEKEE (reference sequence).

The chain has TRBV19 and TRBJ1-5. The length of the CDR3 is 15 residues. Germline loops: CDR1 LNHDA, CDR2 SQIVND (reference sequence). The CDR3 sequence: CASIRGGSSNQPQHF.

The V gene is TRBV27, the J gene TRBJ2-1. There are 11 residues in the CDR3. Looked up from germline, CDR1 is MNHEY and CDR2 is SMNVEV (reference sequence). The CDR3 region is CASIYLDEQFF.

J is TRBJ2-7 and V is TRBV5-4; TCRdb's D call of TRBD1 is untestable without DNA. From germline, CDR1 is SGHNT and CDR2 YYREEE (reference sequence). The CDR3 length is 14 residues. The CDR3 loop reads CASSGSGPSYEQYF.

The chain uses TRBV6-2 or TRBV6-3 and TRBJ2-7; as DNA is missing, the TRBD1 call by TCRdb cannot be tested. This CDR3 has 14 amino acids. CDR1 and CDR2 (germline): MNHEY, SVGEGT. CDR3 sequence: CASRGTHAGYEQYF.

The chain combines TRBV6-2 or TRBV6-3 with TRBJ2-2; TCRdb designates TRBD2, a call that cannot be tested without DNA. CDR1 is MNHEY, CDR2 SVGEGT, per germline. The CDR3 is 13 residues long. CDR3 region: CASAGWESGELFF.

This sequence joins TRBV6-5 and TRBJ2-7; TCRdb's D gene call, TRBD1, goes unchecked for lack of DNA. Germline-derived CDR1 and CDR2 are MNHEY and SVGAGI. CDR3 size: 14 residues. The CDR3 reads CARLPGGGPYEQYF.

The chain carries TRBV12-3 or TRBV12-4 and TRBJ2-4; the D call from TCRdb, TRBD1, cannot be confirmed without DNA. The CDR3 contains 15 residues. CDR3 sequence: CASRDRGRVKNIQYF.

Its frequency marks this clonotype as medium-sized. This sequence joins TRBV12-3 or TRBV12-4 and TRBJ2-6. This CDR3 contains 13 residues. The CDR3 region is CASSRPGANVLTF.

The chain's CDR3 is CASSRLDGTDTQYF. V and J are TRBV18 and TRBJ2-3. This CDR3 spans 14 amino acids. Germline V gives CDR1 KGHSH, CDR2 LQKENI.

Its frequency marks this clonotype as medium-sized (0.01 to 0.1%). This chain uses TRBV29-1 with TRBJ2-2; TCRdb lists TRBD1, though no DNA is available to test this call. There are 15 residues in the CDR3. CDR1 and CDR2 (germline): SQVTM, ANQGSEA. CDR3 residues: CSVEPQGGRTGELFF.

In terms of frequency, this clonotype is medium-sized (0.01 to 0.1%). The V and J genes are TRBV29-1 and TRBJ2-3. Germline values: CDR1 SQVTM, CDR2 ANQGSEA. The CDR3 runs 12 residues. CDR3 residues: CSVDENTDTQYF.

The chain couples TRBV5-6 to TRBJ1-3; as DNA is missing, the TRBD1 call by TCRdb cannot be tested. CDR3 length: 15 residues. Germline V gene lookup returns CDR1 SGHDT and CDR2 YYEEEE. CDR3: CASSLPGGEVNTIYF.

This rearrangement joins TRBV30 to TRBJ2-3; as DNA is missing, the TRBD1 call by TCRdb cannot be tested. The CDR3 is 13 amino acids. CDR1 and CDR2 from the germline V gene are GTSNPN and SVGIG (reference sequence). CDR3 amino acids: CARRDRATDTQYF.

The rearrangement links TRBV27 to TRBJ2-1. There are 15 residues in the CDR3. Germline CDR1 and CDR2: MNHEY and SMNVEV (reference sequence). The CDR3 region is CASSLLPRTYNEQFF.

The rearrangement links TRBV18 to TRBJ2-7; TCRdb designates TRBD1, a call that cannot be tested without DNA. Germline CDR1 reads KGHSH; CDR2 reads LQKENI. The CDR3 totals 14 residues. The CDR3 sequence: CASSPGQGFDEQYF.

CDR3 sequence reads: CASRQGYSPLHF. The rearrangement links TRBV6-5 to TRBJ1-6; TCRdb outputs TRBD1, but without DNA this stays unchecked. Germline-derived CDR1 and CDR2 are MNHEY and SVGAGI. There are 12 residues in the CDR3.

The V and J genes are TRBV19 and TRBJ2-4; TCRdb's assignment of TRBD2 cannot be checked, as there is no DNA. CDR1 LNHDA and CDR2 SQIVND come from the germline V gene (reference sequence). This CDR3 contains 16 residues. CDR3: CASSISPVQGKNIQYF.